Listed below are T cell receptor beta chains from one sample, sequenced in a study of T cells expressing NK-cell markers. TCRdb reworked the 5' RACE reads into one entry per CDR3 protein, no DNA. The sample yields roughly 450,000 distinct CDR3 sequences, of which the top ten take up 1.4%. The source material was blood T cells: a sorted CD56 or NKG2C T cell subset, CD4+ or CD8+ T cells, or bulk PBMC T cells (not recorded which). Receptors were obtained from a woman between 50 and 59 years old in good health. Both conserved end residues are part of each CDR3.

j_gene,v_gene,CDR3aa
TRBJ2-7,TRBV5-1,CASSSATSGRLYEQYF
TRBJ1-3,TRBV11-1,CASSPRGTAASGNTIYF
TRBJ2-1,TRBV6-5,CASSLRGQQKYNEQFF
TRBJ2-1,TRBV18,CASSPRREGNEQFF
TRBJ1-2,TRBV6-1,CASSRDREGGYTF
TRBJ2-3,TRBV7-9,CASSLAQSGTDTQYF
TRBJ2-5,TRBV5-6,CASSGLAGEETQYF
TRBJ2-5,TRBV10-3,CAISESSGVGTQYF
TRBJ2-2,TRBV7-9,CASRAGTGELFF
TRBJ2-1,TRBV5-1,CASSLRIPGHSEQFF
TRBJ2-1,TRBV7-2,CASAGGWNEQFF
TRBJ2-1,TRBV4-1,CASSRPSGRVNEQFF
TRBJ2-7,TRBV12-5,CASGLVGRTEQYF
TRBJ1-2,TRBV20-1,CSARSSFRGENGYTF
TRBJ2-7,TRBV7-9,CASSFTGVVEQYF
TRBJ1-1,TRBV11-1,CASSLVLGSASEAFF
TRBJ2-3,TRBV5-1,CASRSPSGRQDTQYF
TRBJ2-3,TRBV15,CATSRESRGLTDTQYF
TRBJ2-7,TRBV5-1,CASSPSRGRGIVDEQYF
TRBJ2-5,TRBV7-3,CASSQGTGQETQYF
TRBJ2-7,TRBV24-1,CATSGDQYEQYF
TRBJ2-3,TRBV27,CASRYSETSTDTQYF
TRBJ1-4,TRBV27,CASSTTVATNEKLFF
TRBJ2-4,TRBV5-1,CASSLEQGGIQYF
TRBJ2-2,TRBV19,CASTPRGLPQNTGELFF
TRBJ2-2,TRBV12-3/TRBV12-4,CAGRRGGDTGELFF
TRBJ2-1,TRBV5-6,CASSLDGVPGSYNEQFF
TRBJ2-3,TRBV20-1,CSARAEIRERNTQYF
TRBJ1-1,TRBV29-1,CSVGRGERAEAFF
TRBJ2-1,TRBV12-3/TRBV12-4,CASSLLAGGTNEQFF
TRBJ1-5,TRBV5-1,CASSPDSDNQPQHF
TRBJ2-3,TRBV2,CASSQTSGSTDTQYF
TRBJ1-5,TRBV20-1,CSAPTGAGSNQPQHF
TRBJ2-1,TRBV27,CASTLERAHNEQFF
TRBJ1-1,TRBV5-5,CASSLVWDLNTEAFF
TRBJ1-2,TRBV5-1,CASSLTGGAEGYTF
TRBJ1-1,TRBV5-1,CASSPTDSMNTEAFF
TRBJ2-1,TRBV13,CASSLGGRRFNEQFF
TRBJ2-5,TRBV5-1,CASSLGLAGAPQETQYF
TRBJ2-1,TRBV4-1,CASSQGGRAGFEQFF
TRBJ2-3,TRBV9,CASSPPGGRTDTQYF
TRBJ2-3,TRBV7-6,CASSSRGRDSGNTDTQYF
TRBJ1-2,TRBV4-1,CASSQPGQGAHYGYTF
TRBJ1-5,TRBV3-1,CASSPLGAQPQHF
TRBJ1-4,TRBV5-4,CASSLLRGTTNEKLFF
TRBJ2-1,TRBV11-3,CASSSARFNEQFF
TRBJ2-1,TRBV2,CASIRDLGEQFF